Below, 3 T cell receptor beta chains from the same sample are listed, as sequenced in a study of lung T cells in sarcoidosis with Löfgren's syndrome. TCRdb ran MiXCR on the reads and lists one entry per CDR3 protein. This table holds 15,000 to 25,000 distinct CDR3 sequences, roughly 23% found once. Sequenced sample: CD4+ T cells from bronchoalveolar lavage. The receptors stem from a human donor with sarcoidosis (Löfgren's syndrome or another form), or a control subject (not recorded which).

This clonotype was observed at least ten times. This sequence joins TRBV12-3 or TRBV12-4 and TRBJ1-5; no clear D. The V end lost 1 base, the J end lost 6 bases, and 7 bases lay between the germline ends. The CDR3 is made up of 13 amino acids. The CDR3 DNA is TGTGCCAGCAGTTTAGGGGCCGGTCAGCCCCAGCATTTT. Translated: CASSLGAGQPQHF.

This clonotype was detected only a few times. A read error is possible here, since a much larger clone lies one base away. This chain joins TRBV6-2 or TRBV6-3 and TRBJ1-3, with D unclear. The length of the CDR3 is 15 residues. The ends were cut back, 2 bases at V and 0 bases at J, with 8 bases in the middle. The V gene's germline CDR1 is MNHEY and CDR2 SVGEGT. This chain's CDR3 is CASSYPGLSGNTIYF. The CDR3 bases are TGTGCCAGCAGTTACCCAGGACTCTCTGGAAACACCATATATTTT.

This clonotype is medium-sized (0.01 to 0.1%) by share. In DNA, the CDR3 is TGTGCCAGCAGCTTAGGCGAGTACGAGCAGTACTTC. It translates to CASSLGEYEQYF. V and J are TRBV7-2 and TRBJ2-7; D not certain. CDR3 length: 12 residues. The germline V gene has CDR1 SGHTA and CDR2 FQGNSA. Trimming took off 1 base at V and 4 bases at J, with 5 bases between the two ends.